The following is a T cell receptor beta chain sequence with its context. Its cognate antigen is unknown. The data originate from a study of T cell responses to AZD1222 COVID-19 vaccine. The CDR3 is 16 residues long. Trimming cost V 1 base and J 5 bases, with 17 bases left between them. The protocol was immunoSEQ multiplex PCR, while the TCRdb copy is restricted to in-frame clones and leaves out a portion. The sample has under 150,000 clones, roughly 90% seen once; the top ten hold 0.85% to 1.3%. General study results and limits: The study found Spike-specific TCR breadth and depth rose after two AZD1222 doses. Unmutated variant regions reportedly attract nearly half of all spike-specific TCRs. The repertoires were collected only after the peak T cell response. The study found vaccine-associated CD4 TCRs spanning spike, dominant at 160-218 and 743-854.

The TCR sequence derives from an adult who received the AZD1222 COVID-19 vaccine. Sequenced here: peripheral blood, sampled 28 days after the second AZD1222 dose. The V gene is TRBV23-1, the J gene TRBJ1-1, with D uncertain. TRBV23-1 is recorded as an ORF, its role being uncertain. The CDR3 nucleotides are TGCGCCAGCAGTCAATATCCCCATTACATGGAAACTGAAGCTTTCTTT. Protein: CASSQYPHYMETEAFF.